The 9 T cell receptor beta chains in this list originate from one sample, sequenced in a study of response to subunit inactivated influenza vaccine. TCRdb re-analysed the RT-PCR reads in MiXCR, keeping a single row per CDR3 protein. The sample has about 520,000 distinct CDR3 sequences, about 25% seen once. This sample comprised CD4+ T cells sorted from PBMCs, obtained around 5 days after vaccination. The origin of the receptors is a man in his fifties or sixties who received an inactivated influenza vaccine.

This chain connects TRBV28 to TRBJ2-2, with 7 nucleotides matching TRBD1. Germline CDR1 and CDR2: MDHEN and SYDVKM. V trimming: 1 base; J trimming: 0 bases; junction bases outside the gene matches: 2. The length of the CDR3 is 16 residues. The CDR3 spells CASSLLGQSNTGELFF. CDR3 bases: TGTGCCAGCAGTTTATTGGGACAGTCGAACACCGGGGAGCTGTTTTTT. The whole variable domain, filled in from reference TRBV28 and TRBJ2-2, reads DVKVTQSSRYLVKRTGEKVFLECVQDMDHENMFWYRQDPGLGLRLIYFSYDVKMKEKGDIPEGYSVSREKKERFSLILESASTNQTSMYLCASSLLGQSNTGELFFGEGSRLTVL.

This clonotype was counted between two and nine times. This chain uses TRBV20-1 with TRBJ2-3; 9 nucleotides align to TRBD1. This CDR3 has 15 residues. The junction had 8 bases not matched to a gene; V was cut back by 6 bases and J by 1 base. CDR1 DFQATT and CDR2 SNEGSKA come from the germline V gene (reference sequence). The CDR3 DNA reads TGCAGTGCCCAGGACAGGGGCCGGGGCACAGATACGCAGTATTTT. The encoded protein is CSAQDRGRGTDTQYF.

This clonotype has just a few counts. The CDR3 loop is CSYTGTSTDTQYF. DNA for the CDR3: TGCAGCTACACCGGGACTAGCACAGATACGCAGTATTTT. The chain is built from TRBV20-1 and TRBJ2-3, with a tentative D call TRBD2 (6 bases). Germline CDR1 DFQATT, CDR2 SNEGSKA (reference sequence). The CDR3 extends over 13 amino acids.

The chain links TRBV12-3 or TRBV12-4 to TRBJ2-3, with 7 bases fitting TRBD1. V lost 4 bases and J lost 6; bases outside the gene matches: 4. This CDR3 region has 13 residues. The CDR3: CASSWVTGDTQYF. The CDR3 nucleotides are TGTGCCAGCAGTTGGGTGACAGGGGATACGCAGTATTTT.

The chain couples TRBV12-3 or TRBV12-4 to TRBJ1-5, with D perhaps TRBD1 (5 bases). V was cut by 6 bases and J by 5 bases, with 11 bases left in between. The CDR3 has 13 residues. The CDR3 is CASRQAGDQPQHF. The CDR3 nucleotides read TGTGCCAGCAGGCAAGCGGGGGATCAGCCCCAGCATTTT.

This clonotype was detected a few times. This chain connects TRBV20-1 to TRBJ1-1; unclear D gene. Germline lookup yields CDR1 DFQATT and CDR2 SNEGSKA (reference sequence). The CDR3 is made up of 12 amino acids. V dropped 5 bases and J dropped 8 bases, with 15 bases sitting between them. CDR3 loop: CSAQDFTLEAFF. The CDR3 nucleotides read TGCAGTGCTCAAGATTTTACACTCGAAGCTTTCTTT.

This clonotype was counted only a few times. The V call is TRBV7-8, the J call TRBJ2-5; possibly TRBD2 for D (6 bases). V was cut by 5 bases and J by 5 bases, with 18 bases left in between. CDR3 length equals 15 residues. CDR1 is SGHVS, CDR2 FQNEAQ, per germline. The CDR3 region is CASSRAGGVTETQYF. DNA of the CDR3: TGTGCCAGCAGCCGTGCGGGCGGGGTTACGGAGACCCAGTACTTC.

This clonotype was recorded only once. V and J are TRBV12-3 or TRBV12-4 and TRBJ2-7, with TRBD1 as a possible D gene (6 bases). Trimming took 6 bases from V and 2 from J, leaving 11 bases between them. The CDR3 spans 13 residues. The chain's CDR3 is CASRSTGPYEQYF. In DNA, the CDR3 is TGTGCCAGCAGGAGTACAGGGCCCTACGAGCAGTACTTC.

The V and J genes are TRBV2 and TRBJ2-1, with 8 bases lining up with TRBD1. Germline V gives CDR1 SNHLY, CDR2 FYNNEI. The junction had 7 bases not matched to a gene; V was cut back by 6 bases and J by 6 bases. This CDR3 is 14 amino acids long. As DNA, the CDR3 is TGTGCCAGCAGCCGAGACGGACAGGGCAATGAGCAGTTCTTC. Its protein product is CASSRDGQGNEQFF. The variable domain in full, with the rest retrieved from reference TRBV2 and TRBJ2-1, is EPEVTQTPSHQVTQMGQEVILRCVPISNHLYFYWYRQILGQKVEFLVSFYNNEISEKSEIFDDQFSVERPDGSNFTLKIRSTKLEDSAMYFCASSRDGQGNEQFFGPGTRLTVL.